One sample yielded the 18 T cell receptor beta chains listed below, sequenced in a study of blood T cell repertoires in COVID-19. The table came from immunoSEQ multiplex PCR; TCRdb's copy has only in-frame clones and leaves some out. Among a few hundred thousand clones listed, 70% to 90% were seen once. The sequenced material came from PBMCs or T cells enriched from blood (not recorded which). All receptors come from a man aged 40-50 years in a cohort exposed to, infected with or recovered from COVID-19 (not recorded which).

This clone has only a few counts. The chain recombines TRBV15 with TRBJ1-5; D unresolved. V was shortened by 2 bases and J by 9 bases, with 8 bases between the two germline ends. The CDR3 is 12 residues long. The germline V gene has CDR1 LNHNV and CDR2 YYDKDF (reference sequence). In DNA form, the CDR3 reads TGTGCCACCAGCAGACCTCGAGGGCCCCAGCATTTT. Its translation is CATSRPRGPQHF.

The V and J genes are TRBV7-2 and TRBJ2-1; 12 bases are a match to TRBD2. The V gene end was trimmed by 5 bases and the J gene end by 5 bases; junction bases not matched to a gene: 7. This CDR3 is built from 16 residues. CDR1 is SGHTA, CDR2 FQGNSA, per germline. The CDR3 sequence: CASSPGTSGQHNEQFF. The CDR3 DNA reads TGTGCCAGCAGCCCGGGGACTAGCGGGCAACACAATGAGCAGTTCTTC. The variable domain in full, completed from reference TRBV7-2 and TRBJ2-1, reads GAGVSQSPSNKVTEKGKDVELRCDPISGHTALYWYRQSLGQGLEFLIYFQGNSAPDKSGLPSDRFSAERTGGSVSTLTIQRTQQEDSAVYLCASSPGTSGQHNEQFFGPGTRLTVL.

This clone showed up just once. The chain uses TRBV3-1 (or the pseudogene TRBV3-2) and TRBJ2-7, with TRBD1 as a possible D gene (6 bases). Germline loops: CDR1 LGHDT, CDR2 YNNKEL (reference sequence). The CDR3 runs to 12 residues. The ends were cut back, 4 bases at V and 12 bases at J, with 16 bases in the middle. CDR3 sequence (DNA): TGTGCCAGCAGCCTAACACAGGGAACCCCGTACTTC. It yields the protein CASSLTQGTPYF.

V gene TRBV11-3 combines with J gene TRBJ2-1, with D perhaps matching TRBD2 (6 bases). The CDR3 loop spans 13 amino acids. V was shortened by 4 bases and J by 7 bases, with 11 bases between the two germline ends. The V gene's germline CDR1 is SGHNT and CDR2 YENEEA. This CDR3 reads CASSSSGENEQFF. The CDR3 region has the DNA TGTGCCAGCAGCTCCTCGGGGGAGAATGAGCAGTTCTTC. The full variable domain, with the rest looked up from reference TRBV11-3 and TRBJ2-1, is EAGVVQSPRYKIIEKKQPVAFWCNPISGHNTLYWYLQNLGQGPELLIRYENEEAVDDSQLPKDRFSAERLKGVDSTLKIQPAELGDSAVYLCASSSSGENEQFFGPGTRLTVL.

A single count supports this clone. The rearrangement links TRBV25-1 to TRBJ2-1, with TRBD2 matching over 8 bases. CDR1 is MGHDK, CDR2 SYGVNS, per germline. The CDR3 totals 16 residues. V dropped 4 bases and J dropped 3; count of bases not matched to a gene: 8. The CDR3: CASSGSGLVFYNEQFF. The CDR3 coding sequence is TGTGCCAGCAGTGGCTCGGGACTAGTATTCTACAATGAGCAGTTCTTC.

The chain recombines TRBV6-5 with TRBJ1-1; TRBD1 matches 9 bases. The CDR3 is 14 residues long. V gave up 7 bases and J gave up 4 bases; unmatched junction bases: 7. Germline V gives CDR1 MNHEY, CDR2 SVGAGI. CDR3 residues: CASNPQGAGTEAFF. The CDR3 DNA reads TGTGCCAGCAATCCACAGGGGGCAGGCACTGAAGCTTTCTTT.

The DNA for the CDR3 is TGTGCCATCAGTTCGGACACCGACGAGCAGTACTTC. Its translation is CAISSDTDEQYF. The V gene is TRBV10-3, the J gene TRBJ2-7; D is possibly TRBD1 (5 bases). Germline V gene lookup returns CDR1 ENHRY and CDR2 SYGVKD. Trimming pared 5 bases from V and 5 bases from J, leaving 10 bases between. The CDR3 contains 12 residues.

The genes are TRBV27 and TRBJ2-3; the D gene is possibly TRBD2 (5 bases). The CDR3 sequence is 16 residues long. The V end lost 5 bases, the J end lost 0 bases, and 15 bases lay between the germline ends. From germline, CDR1 is MNHEY and CDR2 SMNVEV (reference sequence). CDR3: CASSLRTGTSTDTQYF. The CDR3 nucleotides read TGTGCCAGCAGTCTCAGGACGGGAACGAGCACAGATACGCAGTATTTT.

V is TRBV18 and J is TRBJ2-3; 10 nucleotides match TRBD1. Per the germline V gene, CDR1 is KGHSH and CDR2 is LQKENI. Trimming at V came to 6 bases and at J to 0 bases, leaving 3 bases not matched to a gene. The CDR3 extends over 15 amino acids. DNA for the CDR3: TGTGCCAGCTCGCGGGACAGGGGTAGCACAGATACGCAGTATTTT. Translated, it gives CASSRDRGSTDTQYF.

The chain combines TRBV5-1 with TRBJ2-3; perhaps TRBD2 as D (6 bases). The CDR3 has 13 amino acids. Trimming left V 6 bases short and J 0 bases short, with 8 bases between. Germline-derived CDR1 and CDR2 are SGHRS and YFSETQ. As DNA, the CDR3 is TGCGCCAGCATGGCGGGAAGCACAGATACGCAGTATTTT. This translates into CASMAGSTDTQYF.

This clone was detected only once. This rearrangement joins TRBV28 to TRBJ1-2; 10 positions agree with TRBD1. V shed 5 bases, J shed 4 bases, and the junction held 7 bases outside the gene matches. The CDR3 has 15 residues. Germline V CDR1 and CDR2: MDHEN, SYDVKM. CDR3 sequence reads: CASSDGTGARYGYTF. The CDR3 bases are TGTGCCAGCAGTGACGGGACAGGGGCTCGCTATGGCTACACCTTC.

In its sample, this clone was seen once. The V and J genes are TRBV6-4 and TRBJ2-2, with D possibly being TRBD1 (5 bases). The V end lost 2 bases, the J end lost 1 base, and 5 bases lay between the germline ends. The germline V gene encodes CDR1 MRHNA and CDR2 SNTAGT. The CDR3 spans 14 residues. Here the CDR3 DNA reads TGTGCCAGCAGTGACAGGGGGAACACCGGGGAGCTGTTTTTT. This encodes CASSDRGNTGELFF.

The chain carries TRBV18 and TRBJ1-2, with 7 bases aligning to TRBD1. CDR1 is KGHSH, CDR2 LQKENI, per germline. The CDR3 loop spans 14 amino acids. V lost 4 bases and J lost 0; bases outside the gene matches: 2. CDR3 loop: CASSLGTANYGYTF. DNA of the CDR3: TGTGCCAGCTCACTGGGGACAGCTAACTATGGCTACACCTTC.

Details on this clone: This CDR3 is also generated by other DNA sequences in the sample. The V call is TRBV29-1, the J call TRBJ2-1; D is perhaps TRBD2 (5 bases). The germline V and J ends were trimmed by 4 bases and 0 bases, with 10 bases remaining between them. The length of the CDR3 is 14 residues. The germline V gene has CDR1 SQVTM and CDR2 ANQGSEA. The chain's CDR3 is CSVGAGSSYNEQFF. The CDR3 nucleotides are TGCAGCGTTGGGGCGGGTAGCTCCTACAATGAGCAGTTCTTC.

This chain connects TRBV20-1 to TRBJ2-1, with D perhaps TRBD1 (5 bases). CDR3 length: 12 residues. Germline V CDR1 and CDR2: DFQATT, SNEGSKA (reference sequence). Deletions cut 3 bases from V and 7 bases from J, with 10 bases between. The CDR3: CSASDQGNEQFF. The DNA for the CDR3 is TGCAGTGCTAGTGATCAGGGTAATGAGCAGTTCTTC.

The rearrangement joins TRBV29-1 to TRBJ2-1; D is undetermined. CDR1 is SQVTM and CDR2 is ANQGSEA in the germline V gene. V was clipped by 4 bases and J by 4 bases, with 5 bases between them. CDR3 size: 11 residues. The CDR3: CSVVRYNEQFF. The CDR3 coding sequence is TGCAGCGTTGTTCGTTACAATGAGCAGTTCTTC.

The chain uses TRBV6-1 and TRBJ2-3, with D unresolved. The CDR3 has 15 amino acids. Germline values: CDR1 MNHNS, CDR2 SASEGT. Trimming removed 2 bases from V and 1 base from J, with 10 bases in between. The CDR3 DNA reads TGTGCCAGCAGTGAACCCGGTAGTGGCACAGATACGCAGTATTTT. Amino acid sequence: CASSEPGSGTDTQYF.

This clone was observed a few times. The chain is built from TRBV7-3 and TRBJ2-1, with 8 bases lining up with TRBD2. The length of the CDR3 is 15 residues. V shed 5 bases and J 3 bases; nucleotides not matched to a gene: 6. Germline V lookup: CDR1 SGHTA, CDR2 FQGTGA. The DNA of the CDR3 is TGTGCCAGCAGCCAAAGCGGGAGCGGCTACAATGAGCAGTTCTTC. Translating it yields CASSQSGSGYNEQFF.